This T cell receptor (beta chain) comes out of a study of shared clonotypes between healthy human individuals. Generated by immunoSEQ multiplex PCR, the TCRdb table keeps only in-frame clones and is missing some. The sample lists about 2.1 million clones; around 93% were seen once. The naive CD8 fraction comprised CD45RO-negative cells positively selected for CCR7 and excluded terminally differentiated effector memory CD45RA+ cells. The clonotype was recovered from a man aged 18 to 30 in good health. Some clones in this sample may be carry-over from other donors' samples. The sample consisted of naive CD8+ T cells from PBMCs.

CDR3 amino acids: CASSVHPGLALNNEQFF. In DNA form, the CDR3 reads TGTGCCAGCAGCGTCCACCCGGGACTAGCGCTGAACAATGAGCAGTTCTTC. V and J are TRBV9 and TRBJ2-1; 10 bases are shared with TRBD2. Germline V CDR1 and CDR2: SGDLS, YYNGEE. Trimming took 2 bases from V and 5 from J; bases not matched to a gene: 10. The CDR3 runs 17 residues.